This is a list of T cell receptor beta chains from one sample in a study of T cells in Graves' hyperthyroidism and ophthalmopathy. TCRdb called the multiplex PCR reads again in MiXCR, with one record for every CDR3 protein. The profile shows approximately 510,000 distinct CDR3 sequences, less than 25% of them singletons. The material sequenced was blood. The receptors here all came from a man younger than 35 with Graves' hyperthyroidism. Both conserved end residues are part of each CDR3.

v_gene	CDR3aa
TRBV28	CASSRQGGSGTEAFF
TRBV28	CASGIYEQYF
TRBV12-3/TRBV12-4	CASSLSHTNTEAFF
TRBV6-4	CASRDLWQNTEAFF
TRBV3-1	CASSPSSGRGEQYF
TRBV6-1	CASSEVSPYEQYF
TRBV2	CASKMGLTLYEQYF
TRBV29-1	CSVGSSQGLTYEQYF
TRBV6-1	CASSPGGREAFF
TRBV2	CASRERQGGYSNQPQHF
TRBV12-3/TRBV12-4	CASTPEFTNTEAFF
TRBV4-1	CASSQVHRDRETQYF
TRBV19	CASRYTGELLF
TRBV28	CASSLDPFYGYTF
TRBV12-3/TRBV12-4	CASSLSVGYGYTF
TRBV7-9	CASSPRTSGGSQETQYF
TRBV19	CASSWFYGENTEAFF
TRBV3-1	CASSQDHGSVYEQYF
TRBV5-6	CASSPAGGEETQYF
TRBV27	CASSLNLGTVYEQYF
TRBV2	CARERGLNTEAFF
TRBV6-1	CASSPTSGDRGGETQYF
TRBV28	CASSFRLTVEPQHF
TRBV9	CASSVGSSMNTEAFF
TRBV28	CASSLGVRGALAKNIQYF
TRBV10-3	CAIRQGTQSPLHF
TRBV4-1	CASSHGASYGYTF
TRBV27	CASSFRGLGTYEQYF
TRBV12-5	CASGSLVGQLPSGANVLTF
TRBV7-2	CASNSLNSPLHF
TRBV5-1	CASRSLGTTNYGYTF
TRBV6-1	CASVKQGDNQPQHF
TRBV2	CASSVGRRTYEQYF
TRBV10-2	CATLRQGGSYEQYF
TRBV5-1	CASSLDGTEAFF
TRBV12-3/TRBV12-4	CASSWDANQPQHF
TRBV6-5	CASSWGRAETQYF
TRBV12-3/TRBV12-4	CASTYQGSTEAFF
TRBV3-1	CASSYQGIGELFF
TRBV19	CASSTTPGSPGNTIYF
TRBV19	CASAARVGTQYF
TRBV6-5	CASSYSGLAGNTGELFF
TRBV29-1	CSVGGQTYEQYF
TRBV6-1	CASTDPGGQIYGYTF
TRBV11-2	CASSLDWGFQETQYF
TRBV4-1	CASSPTVNSPLHF
TRBV7-8	CASSLAQDPETQYF
TRBV19	CASSKGSFSQETQYF
TRBV11-2	CASSFSPGANTGELFF
TRBV7-3	CAGQGRGEAFF
TRBV28	CASSLPDRGGSYEQYF